The next 30 T cell receptor beta chains were all read from a single sample in a study of T cell repertoires in cytomegalovirus infection. TCRdb re-analysed the reads in MiXCR, keeping a single row per CDR3 protein. Among roughly 320,000 distinct CDR3 sequences listed, roughly 9.5% were seen once. Specimen: PBMCs. The origin of the receptors is a human donor in good health (CMV status not recorded). Some clones in this sample may be carry-over from other donors' samples.

Many counts were recorded for this clonotype. V is TRBV19 and J is TRBJ2-5; a weak D match, TRBD1 (6 bases). V was shortened by 3 bases and J by 5 bases, with 13 bases between the two germline ends. This CDR3 spans 14 amino acids. The germline gives CDR1 LNHDA, CDR2 SQIVND (reference sequence). The CDR3 sequence: CASSIGQIKETQYF. Written as DNA, the CDR3 is TGTGCCAGTAGTATCGGACAGATAAAGGAGACCCAGTACTTC.

As for this clonotype: A much larger clonotype is one base distant, so this may be a read error. This chain connects TRBV6-5 to TRBJ1-1; D might be TRBD1 (6 bases). The CDR3 has 13 residues. Germline-derived CDR1 and CDR2 are MNHEY and SVGAGI. In nucleotides, the CDR3 is TGTGCATCGAGGGGGGGGGCACTCACTGAAGCTTACTTT. Amino acid sequence: CASRGGALTEAYF.

This clonotype was recorded at least ten times. V is TRBV20-1 and J is TRBJ2-5; D perhaps matches TRBD1 (5 bases). This CDR3 is built from 15 residues. Deletions cut 4 bases from V and 1 base from J, with 16 bases between. Germline CDR1 and CDR2: DFQATT and SNEGSKA (reference sequence). As DNA, the CDR3 is TGCAGTGCTACACCCCTGGACACTTTCCAAGAGACCCAGTACTTC. It codes for CSATPLDTFQETQYF.

This clonotype was observed a handful of times. This chain links TRBV6-1 with TRBJ2-5, with TRBD2 identical over 10 bases. This CDR3 has 14 amino acids. V shed 3 bases, J shed 8 bases, and the junction held 6 bases outside the gene matches. CDR1 is MNHNS, CDR2 SASEGT, per germline. The CDR3 bases are TGTGCCAGCAGTGAGCTAGCGGGGGTGCTTACCCAGTACTTC. Protein product: CASSELAGVLTQYF.

The rearrangement uses TRBV6-6 and TRBJ2-7; TRBD1 aligns across 7 bases. V gave up 0 bases and J gave up 6 bases; unmatched junction bases: 2. Per germline, CDR1 MNHNY and CDR2 SVGAGI (reference sequence). The CDR3 is 13 amino acids. CDR3 sequence (DNA): TGTGCCAGCAGTTACTCCACAGGGGTCGAGCAGTACTTC. This codes for CASSYSTGVEQYF.

The chain links TRBV7-4 to TRBJ1-4; 7 bases are a match to TRBD1. The CDR3 consists of 14 residues. Trimming cost V 5 bases and J 4 bases; bases outside gene matches: 4. CDR1 is SGHVT, CDR2 SQSDAQ, per germline. Here the CDR3 reads CASSTQGGNEKLFF. CDR3 DNA sequence: TGTGCCAGCAGCACTCAGGGGGGTAATGAAAAACTGTTTTTT.

The chain recombines TRBV7-6 with TRBJ2-5, with D unclear. Trimming took off 3 bases at V and 7 bases at J, with 6 bases between the two ends. Germline assignment: CDR1 SGHVS and CDR2 FNYEAQ. This CDR3 has 11 residues. This CDR3 reads CASSFSGTQYF. In DNA, the CDR3 is TGTGCCAGCAGCTTTTCTGGGACCCAGTACTTC. The full variable domain, in which reference TRBV7-6 and TRBJ2-5 provide the parts outside the CDR3, is GAGVSQSPRYKVTKRGQDVALRCDPISGHVSLYWYRQALGQGPEFLTYFNYEAQQDKSGLPNDRFSAERPEGSISTLTIQRTEQRDSAMYRCASSFSGTQYFGPGTRLLVL.

This clonotype has a count of ten or more. The CDR3 nucleotides are TGTGCCAGCAGCTTAGAATTAGGGCAGCCCCAGCATTTT. It translates to CASSLELGQPQHF. The V and J genes are TRBV7-6 and TRBJ1-5; D is unresolved. The CDR3 has 13 residues. Germline V gene sequence: CDR1 SGHVS, CDR2 FNYEAQ. With 1 base removed from V and 7 bases from J, the gap between germline ends came to 8 bases.

This clonotype occurred a few times. V and J are TRBV29-1 and TRBJ2-5; tentatively, D is TRBD1 (6 bases). From germline, CDR1 is SQVTM and CDR2 ANQGSEA. The V and J ends lost 3 bases and 3 bases respectively, with 8 bases between them. The CDR3 has 12 amino acids. The CDR3 reads CSVDRGKETQYF. In nucleotides, the CDR3 is TGCAGCGTTGACAGGGGTAAAGAGACCCAGTACTTC.

In its sample, this clonotype was seen a few times. This may arise from a read error, as a much more abundant clone is one base away. The chain couples TRBV7-2 to TRBJ2-1; tentatively, D is TRBD1 (5 bases). Trimming stripped 5 bases from V and 4 bases from J, with 9 bases between. The CDR3 covers 13 residues. Looked up from germline, CDR1 is SGHTA and CDR2 is FQGNSA. DNA for the CDR3: TGTGCCAGCAGCACCCGACAGTACAATGAGCAGTTCTTC. The encoded protein is CASSTRQYNEQFF.

This clonotype was counted only a few times. The rearrangement joins TRBV28 to TRBJ2-7; tentatively, D is TRBD1 (6 bases). V was clipped by 6 bases and J by 3 bases, with 15 bases between them. CDR1 is MDHEN and CDR2 is SYDVKM in the germline V gene. The CDR3 totals 14 residues. This CDR3 is CASSLAGQIYEQYF. The CDR3, as DNA: TGTGCCAGCAGCCTCGCCGGACAGATCTACGAGCAGTACTTC.

This clonotype was observed a few times. V is TRBV6-6 and J is TRBJ2-1; unclear D gene. The V end lost 5 bases, the J end lost 8 bases, and 10 bases lay between the germline ends. Germline CDR1 and CDR2: MNHNY and SVGAGI (reference sequence). The CDR3 loop spans 12 amino acids. DNA for the CDR3: TGTGCCAGCAGTCCCGGCCCCGATGAGCAGTTCTTC. Protein sequence: CASSPGPDEQFF.

V gene TRBV20-1 combines with J gene TRBJ1-1; 8 nucleotides align to TRBD1. The CDR3 length is 14 residues. Germline V gene data show CDR1 as DFQATT and CDR2 as SNEGSKA (reference sequence). Trimming at V came to 5 bases and at J to 5 bases, leaving 10 bases not matched to a gene. CDR3 residues: CSASWTGLITEAFF. In nucleotides, the CDR3 is TGCAGTGCTTCCTGGACAGGGCTAATAACTGAAGCTTTCTTT.

This rearrangement joins TRBV29-1 to TRBJ2-7; the D gene is possibly TRBD2 (6 bases). V was cut by 3 bases and J by 0 bases, with 12 bases left in between. This CDR3 contains 14 residues. Germline CDR1 and CDR2: SQVTM and ANQGSEA. This CDR3 reads CSVDRGSSSYEQYF. The CDR3 DNA reads TGCAGCGTTGACCGGGGGTCGAGCTCCTACGAGCAGTACTTC.

This clonotype was observed many times. The V gene is TRBV7-2, the J gene TRBJ2-1; the D gene is possibly TRBD2 (6 bases). Trimming took off 5 bases at V and 7 bases at J, with 18 bases between the two ends. From germline, CDR1 is SGHTA and CDR2 FQGNSA. The CDR3 spans 15 residues. CDR3 amino acids: CASSAMGGRANEQFF. Written as DNA, the CDR3 is TGTGCCAGCAGCGCCATGGGAGGACGAGCGAATGAGCAGTTCTTC.

V and J are TRBV15 and TRBJ1-5, with 8 positions matching TRBD1. This CDR3 is built from 15 residues. Unmatched junction bases numbered 7, after V lost 5 bases and J lost 4 bases. Germline lookup yields CDR1 LNHNV and CDR2 YYDKDF (reference sequence). This CDR3 reads CATSPDRVVNQPQHF. Written as DNA, the CDR3 is TGTGCCACCAGCCCGGACAGGGTAGTAAATCAGCCCCAGCATTTT. The whole variable domain, remainder taken from reference TRBV15 and TRBJ1-5, is DAMVIQNPRYQVTQFGKPVTLSCSQTLNHNVMYWYQQKSSQAPKLLFHYYDKDFNNEADTPDNFQSRRPNTSFCFLDIRSPGLGDTAMYLCATSPDRVVNQPQHFGDGTRLSIL.

The chain is built from TRBV7-2 and TRBJ1-2, with D unresolved. The V and J ends lost 6 bases and 7 bases respectively, with 18 bases between them. Per germline, CDR1 SGHTA and CDR2 FQGNSA. CDR3 length equals 14 residues. The CDR3 here is CASSAAPGISGYTF. In DNA form, the CDR3 reads TGTGCCAGCAGTGCGGCCCCGGGCATTTCTGGCTACACCTTC. Full variable domain (rest looked up from reference TRBV7-2 and TRBJ1-2): GAGVSQSPSNKVTEKGKDVELRCDPISGHTALYWYRQSLGQGLEFLIYFQGNSAPDKSGLPSDRFSAERTGGSVSTLTIQRTQQEDSAVYLCASSAAPGISGYTFGSGTRLTVV.

This clonotype occurred many times. J is TRBJ2-5 and V is TRBV7-9, with 11 positions matching TRBD2. V lost 4 bases to trimming and J lost 3 bases; unmatched junction nucleotides: 10. The germline V gene encodes CDR1 SEHNR and CDR2 FQNEAQ (reference sequence). The CDR3 has 17 residues. In DNA form, the CDR3 reads TGTGCCAGCAGCTCGAAGACTAGCGGGATTTTCAAAGAGACCCAGTACTTC. Translating gives CASSSKTSGIFKETQYF.

This clonotype appeared many times. This rearrangement joins TRBV11-2 to TRBJ1-6; TRBD1 matches at 10 bases. Germline trimming cut 6 bases from V and 7 bases from J; bases unmatched to any gene: 6. This CDR3 has 15 residues. Germline lookup yields CDR1 SGHAT and CDR2 FQNNGV. The CDR3: CASSRRTGGNSPLHF. In nucleotides, the CDR3 is TGTGCCAGCAGTCGCCGGACAGGGGGGAATTCACCCCTCCACTTT.

This clonotype was observed many times. The gene calls are TRBV7-2 and TRBJ2-5, with D perhaps matching TRBD2 (5 bases). The CDR3 covers 14 residues. Trimming took 3 bases from V and 1 from J, leaving 9 bases between them. CDR1 SGHTA and CDR2 FQGNSA come from the germline V gene. CDR3 residues: CASSFGLSQETQYF. The CDR3 DNA reads as TGTGCCAGCAGCTTTGGACTGTCCCAAGAGACCCAGTACTTC.

This clonotype was seen a handful of times. The V and J genes are TRBV25-1 and TRBJ2-2; 10 bases line up with TRBD2. Germline V gene lookup returns CDR1 MGHDK and CDR2 SYGVNS. The J segment lost 6 bases and the V segment lost 3 bases, leaving 4 bases of the junction unmatched. The CDR3 sequence is 15 residues long. CDR3 bases: TGTGCCAGCAGTGAGCTAGCGGGGGTGGCCGGGGAGCTGTTTTTT. Its translation is CASSELAGVAGELFF.

This clonotype was recorded at least ten times. J is TRBJ2-7 and V is TRBV7-9, with D perhaps TRBD1 or TRBD2 (5 bases each). Between the trimmed V and J ends, which lost 4 bases and 2 bases, there was a span of 15 bases. The CDR3 is 15 residues long. Per the germline V gene, CDR1 is SEHNR and CDR2 is FQNEAQ (reference sequence). The CDR3 nucleotides are TGTGCCAGCAGCTCTCTCCGGGACGGAACCTACGAGCAGTACTTC. Encoded protein: CASSSLRDGTYEQYF. Drawing the rest from reference TRBV7-9 and TRBJ2-7, the complete variable domain is DTGVSQNPRHKITKRGQNVTFRCDPISEHNRLYWYRQTLGQGPEFLTYFQNEAQLEKSRLLSDRFSAERPKGSFSTLEIQRTEQGDSAMYLCASSSLRDGTYEQYFGPGTRLTVT.

The chain uses TRBV4-1 and TRBJ1-1; D might be TRBD1 (5 bases). CDR3 length equals 14 residues. V dropped 0 bases and J dropped 6 bases, with 11 bases sitting between them. From germline, CDR1 is MGHRA and CDR2 YSYEKL. DNA of the CDR3: TGCGCCAGCAGCCAAGATCAGGGTCGCGCTGAAGCTTTCTTT. Protein product: CASSQDQGRAEAFF.

This clonotype was seen only a few times. The chain joins TRBV7-9 to TRBJ2-4; TRBD1 agrees at 8 bases. Losses at the gene ends were 7 bases for V and 8 bases for J; bases not matched to a gene: 10. The CDR3 has 14 residues. Germline values: CDR1 SEHNR, CDR2 FQNEAQ (reference sequence). CDR3 nucleotides: TGTGCCAGCACCTCGGACAGGGTAGAGGACATTCAGTACTTC. Amino acid sequence: CASTSDRVEDIQYF.

Ten or more counts support this clonotype. The chain employs TRBV7-2 and TRBJ1-2; D is possibly TRBD1 (5 bases). V was clipped by 0 bases and J by 6 bases, with 11 bases between them. This CDR3 is 14 amino acids long. In germline, CDR1 is SGHTA, CDR2 FQGNSA. The chain's CDR3 is CASSLAEGPNGYTF. The CDR3 coding sequence is TGTGCCAGCAGCTTAGCGGAGGGACCTAATGGCTACACCTTC.

This clonotype was counted ten times or more. The V call is TRBV7-8, the J call TRBJ2-3, with 7 bases identical to TRBD2. Germline CDR1 is SGHVS and CDR2 is FQNEAQ. CDR3 length equals 14 residues. Trimming took 5 bases from V and 5 from J; bases not matched to a gene: 7. The CDR3 nucleotides read TGTGCCAGCAGCCCCCGCCCGGGAGGAGATACGCAGTATTTT. Translation: CASSPRPGGDTQYF.

This clonotype was observed a handful of times. The gene calls are TRBV20-1 and TRBJ2-1, with 11 bases lining up with TRBD2. Looked up from germline, CDR1 is DFQATT and CDR2 is SNEGSKA (reference sequence). The CDR3 contains 13 residues. J was trimmed by 4 bases and V by 7 bases; bases with no gene match: 3. DNA for the CDR3: TGCAGTGGGACTAGCGGGCAATACAATGAGCAGTTCTTC. Its protein product is CSGTSGQYNEQFF.

The CDR3 reads CASGLGRGGNTEAFF. CDR3 in DNA: TGTGCTAGTGGTTTGGGCCGGGGCGGAAACACTGAAGCTTTCTTT. This chain links TRBV12-5 with TRBJ1-1; tentative D call: TRBD1 (5 bases). The germline V and J ends were trimmed by 1 base and 2 bases, with 11 bases remaining between them. CDR1 and CDR2 (germline): LGHNT, FRNRAP. The CDR3 has 15 residues.

In its sample, this clonotype was seen many times. This chain joins TRBV11-2 and TRBJ2-7, with D tentatively TRBD1 (5 bases). The CDR3 extends over 12 amino acids. Germline loops: CDR1 SGHAT, CDR2 FQNNGV. Trimming shortened V by 4 bases and J by 6 bases, and 10 bases separated the two germline ends. Here the CDR3 reads CASSYRMGEQYF. The DNA of the CDR3 is TGTGCCAGCAGCTACAGGATGGGCGAGCAGTACTTC.

The chain carries TRBV12-3 or TRBV12-4 and TRBJ1-1; no clear D. There are 15 residues in the CDR3. V was trimmed by 3 bases and J by 6 bases, leaving 17 bases between them. CDR3 amino acids: CASSFISGIRPEAFF. The CDR3 nucleotides read TGTGCCAGCAGTTTTATCTCGGGGATCCGGCCTGAAGCTTTCTTT.